The source of this TCR beta chain is a study of beta chain features in type 1 diabetes (dated by TCRdb to 2016 to 2018). Regarding the complete study: Mean age, gender distribution, total cell number and subset yield were not different between patients and healthy donors. Across all samples, 107,917,701 sorted cells were examined, and cell number per subset correlated strongly with RNA yield. In the study, TCRB repertoires of sorted circulating CD4+ T cell subsets from recently diagnosed type 1 diabetes patients were compared with those of matched healthy donors. Whereas all 30 or so donors provided naive and central memory subsets, regulatory and stem cell-like memory subsets were isolated from just 8 patients and roughly 8 healthy donors. What the study reported, not specific to this receptor: In all four CD4+ subsets, TCRB CDR3 length was moderately but significantly shorter in type 1 diabetes patients. Patients with type 1 diabetes made fewer insertions and deleted more nucleotides at VDJ recombination sites, implying thymic rearrangement abnormalities. Shorter templates might have been favored by PCR, but patient and control samples were amplified and corrected together, so both groups would have been affected equally by any skew. Naive, central memory and regulatory TCRB repertoires appeared to be more alike among patients than among healthy donors. Because cDNA was sequenced instead of genomic DNA, activated cells with high expression could be over-represented, although the groups did not differ in activation or CD3 levels. Only small numbers of individuals were included in the HLA sub-analyses, which left unresolved whether HLA type had any influence on TCRB rearrangement.

To note about this clone: What antigen it recognizes has not been identified. Base qualities are not at hand, and no much larger clone is one base apart.

A single peripheral blood draw of around 120 mL on average was collected from each donor into heparinised tubes. A BD FACSAria II and a panel including CD45RO, CCR7, CD25, CD127, CD95 and CD27 were used to sort naive, central memory, regulatory and stem cell-like memory CD4+ T cells. A purity above 95% was achieved for all sorted populations. Right away, PBMCs were isolated by Lymphoprep density gradient centrifugation and were stained directly, with no culture step. To minimize batch effects, samples were stained and sorted in pairs, one healthy donor with one patient per experiment. The entire isolated RNA was reverse transcribed using the High Capacity cDNA Reverse Transcription Kit, and thus expressed TCRB transcripts were sequenced. Naive, central memory and regulatory T cell samples underwent deep immunoSEQ sequencing, averaging about 3.3 million total reads per sample. Sorted cells were lysed in RLT buffer, and RNA was extracted using DNase-treated RNeasy Micro or Mini kits according to cell number. To prevent cross-contamination, each cell subset was processed individually, whereas patient and healthy donor samples were processed jointly. The immunoSEQ multiplex PCR was used to amplify TCRB sequences from cDNA, generating 87-bp fragments that spanned the CDR3 region. Sequencing of the amplicons was performed on the Illumina HiSeq platform. The study's own analysis went as follows. PCR bias was corrected computationally using synthetic template baselines, and reads within Hamming distance 2 were collapsed, with unmergeable singletons discarded. Reads were aligned to IMGT to assign V, D and J genes, CDR3 length, and insertions or deletions at six rearrangement sites. Clonotype counts were normalized to sorted cell number within each subset before computing true diversity and Gini coefficients with the tcR R package. The overlap coefficient, calculated on TCRB nucleotide sequences, was used to quantify repertoire sharing. Out-of-frame TCRB sequences from naive cells were analyzed to stand in for the pre-selection repertoire. TCRdb obtained this table from immuneACCESS and retained in-frame rearrangements with V and J assigned. These tables miss some clones; where compared with another copy, unresolved V genes account for less than half of the shortfall, and the remainder is unexplained. V, J and clone size reflect that table, while D and trimming were determined from the DNA. For this sample there are 680,000 or so clones; around an eighth appear just once. About 0.02% of the sample goes to the ten largest clones.

The CDR3 starts with the cysteine, ends with the phenylalanine, and has 18 residues. The DNA shown is the 54-base CDR3, in frame from base 1. The sample taken for sequencing was naive CD4+ T cells from blood. The cell subset or site label on this specimen signifies: true naive CD4+ T cells. The source is a man between 18 and 35 years old with type 1 diabetes. Recombination connected TRBV21-1 to TRBJ1-6; the table calls TRBD1, which could not be checked here. TRBV21-1 is described as a pseudogene. The CDR3 protein is CASSKGRDRGAYNSPLHF. The nucleotide sequence reads as follows: TGTGCCAGCAGCAAAGGCCGGGACAGGGGCGCCTATAATTCACCCCTCCACTTT.